The next 30 T cell receptor delta chains were all read from a single sample in a study of gamma-delta chains in newborns, infants, children. TCRdb re-called clones from the reads via CATT. The data contain 7,000 or so delta-chain clones, roughly 0.7% of them singletons. The sequencing input was blood. The receptor source for this set is a child who was a newborn, infant or young child, either healthy, febrile or measles-vaccinated (not recorded which).

With regard to this clone: A clone one base away is much larger, so this may be a read error. The sample carries other DNA sequences with the same CDR3. V gene TRDV2 combines with J gene TRDJ3, with 13 nucleotides matching TRDD3. CDR1 GEAIGNYY and CDR2 EKD come from the germline V gene. The CDR3 runs to 18 residues. The CDR3 DNA follows: TGTGCCTGCGACACTGGGGGATACGGCTCCTGGGACACCCGACAGATGTTTTTC. It specifies CACDTGGYGSWDTRQMFF.

Regarding this clone: Translating this DNA gives a protein that differs at residue 4 from the TCRdb one, which belongs to a much larger clone; a read error is likely, and the protein shown is this translation. The V call is TRDV2, the J call TRDJ3; TRDD3 agrees at 12 bases. Germline V CDR1 and CDR2: GEAIGNYY, EKD. Trimming removed 5 bases from V and 0 bases from J; junction bases left unmatched: 4. This CDR3 spans 18 amino acids. The CDR3 DNA reads TGTGCCTGTGGCACTGGGGGATACTTCTCCTGGGACACCCGACAGATGTTTTTC. It codes for CACGTGGYFSWDTRQMFF.

A few counts support this clone. The likely explanation is a read error, given a far larger clone one base away. Within the sample, other DNA sequences also encode this same CDR3. The chain combines TRDV2 with TRDJ2, with D maybe TRDD3 (5 bases). CDR3 length: 15 amino acids. Trimming shortened V by 4 bases and J by 0 bases, and 11 bases separated the two germline ends. The V gene's germline CDR1 is GEAIGNYY and CDR2 EKD. For the CDR3, the DNA is TGTGCCTGTGAGCGGGGAATGCCTTTGACAGCACAACTCTTCTTT. This codes for CACERGMPLTAQLFF.

On this clone itself: This sequence may be a read error, since a much larger clone differs from it by one base. The rearrangement uses TRDV2 and TRDJ2; D is possibly TRDD3 (6 bases). Trimming took 2 bases from V and 5 from J, leaving 14 bases between them. Per germline, CDR1 GEAIGNYY and CDR2 EKD. There are 15 residues in the CDR3. The CDR3 spells CACDKMGGRTAQLFF. The CDR3 DNA reads TGTGCCTGTGACAAAATGGGGGGTAGAACAGCACAACTCTTCTTT.

This clone was observed many times. Given a much more abundant clone one base away, this may be a read error. The chain employs TRDV2 and TRDJ2, with TRDD3 identical over 13 bases. Losses at the gene ends were 3 bases for V and 7 bases for J; bases not matched to a gene: 7. CDR3 size: 16 residues. Germline V gene data show CDR1 as GEAIGNYY and CDR2 as EKD. The CDR3 region is CACDSILGDTLAQLFF. The CDR3 DNA reads TGTGCCTGTGACTCCATACTGGGGGATACGCTAGCACAACTCTTCTTT.

By share, this clone counts as medium-sized. Other DNA sequences within the sample encode an identical CDR3. This chain joins TRDV2 and TRDJ3; 13 nucleotides align to TRDD3. The J segment lost 1 base and the V segment lost 4 bases, leaving 6 bases of the junction unmatched. This CDR3 region has 19 residues. Germline CDR1 is GEAIGNYY and CDR2 is EKD. CDR3 DNA: TGTGCCTGTGATCCACTGGGGGATACGGGGTCCTGGGACACCCGACAGATGTTTTTC. Translated, it gives CACDPLGDTGSWDTRQMFF.

Sample share makes this clone medium-sized (0.01 to 0.1%). CDR3 sequence (DNA): TGTGCCTGTGACGCGTGGGGGGCAAGCTCCTGGGACACCCGACAGATGTTTTTC. Translation: CACDAWGASSWDTRQMFF. V usage is TRDV2 and J usage is TRDJ3, with D possibly matching TRDD3 (6 bases). CDR1 GEAIGNYY and CDR2 EKD come from the germline V gene. The CDR3 contains 18 residues. V was cut by 3 bases and J by 0 bases, with 14 bases left in between.

Notes on this clone: TCRdb pairs this DNA with a much larger clone's protein that differs at residue 10, likely a read error; the protein shown was translated from the DNA. The V call is TRDV2, the J call TRDJ3; 8 nucleotides line up with TRDD3. This CDR3 region has 19 residues. Losses at the gene ends were 0 bases for V and 2 bases for J; bases not matched to a gene: 8. In germline, CDR1 is GEAIGNYY, CDR2 EKD. The CDR3 bases are TGTGCCTGTGACACCGTTAAACTGGGGGGTACCTGGGACACCCGACAGATGTTTTTC. It yields the protein CACDTVKLGGTWDTRQMFF.

As regards this clone: A read error is likely here: a far larger clone is one base away. Different DNA sequences within this sample yield the same CDR3. V is TRDV2 and J is TRDJ2; 10 bases match TRDD3. Trimming removed 2 bases from V and 0 bases from J; junction bases left unmatched: 8. From germline, CDR1 is GEAIGNYY and CDR2 EKD. The CDR3 contains 18 residues. The chain's CDR3 is CACDNLLGDASLTAQLFF. The DNA of the CDR3 is TGTGCCTGTGACAACCTACTGGGGGATGCATCTTTGACAGCACAACTCTTCTTT.

Points on this clone: A much larger clonotype is one base distant, so this may be a read error. This specimen includes other DNA sequences encoding the same CDR3. The rearrangement joins TRDV2 to TRDJ3; 10 bases align to TRDD3. Germline assignment: CDR1 GEAIGNYY and CDR2 EKD. V shed 4 bases and J 0 bases; nucleotides not matched to a gene: 11. The length of the CDR3 is 20 residues. The CDR3 DNA is TGTGCCTGTGATATACTGGGGGATGTTGGCGGCTCCTGGGACACCCGACAGATGTTTTTC. As protein: CACDILGDVGGSWDTRQMFF.

About this clone: One base away lies a much larger clone, so this may be a sequencing read error. The same CDR3 is also encoded by other DNA sequences in this sample. This sequence joins TRDV2 and TRDJ3; 12 nucleotides agree with TRDD3. Trimming took 3 bases from V and 6 from J; bases not matched to a gene: 5. The CDR3 is 17 amino acids. CDR1 is GEAIGNYY, CDR2 EKD, per germline. In DNA, the CDR3 is TGTGCCTGTGACGTACTGGGGGATACCTTGGACACCCGACAGATGTTTTTC. It is translated as CACDVLGDTLDTRQMFF.

Sample share makes this clone medium-sized. The same CDR3 arises from other DNA sequences in this sample as well. V gene TRDV2 combines with J gene TRDJ3, with 8 bases identical to TRDD3. V trimming: 5 bases; J trimming: 0 bases; junction bases outside the gene matches: 11. The CDR3 is 19 amino acids. Per germline, CDR1 GEAIGNYY and CDR2 EKD. In nucleotides, the CDR3 is TGTGCCTGTGTGTGTGTGGGGGATGGTCTCTCCTGGGACACCCGACAGATGTTTTTC. It specifies CACVCVGDGLSWDTRQMFF.

This clone has a handful of counts. TCRdb's listed protein matches a much larger clone and diverges from this DNA's translation at residue 19, likely through a read error; the protein shown comes from the DNA. The genes are TRDV2 and TRDJ1; D is possibly TRDD2 (8 bases). Germline-derived CDR1 and CDR2 are GEAIGNYY and EKD. CDR3 length equals 21 residues. The CDR3 DNA reads TGTGCCTGTGACACCCCCTACCTTCCTATGGGGGACGGGCAGTACACCGATAAACCCATCTTT. Translating gives CACDTPYLPMGDGQYTDKPIF.

In this sample, this clone turned up a few times. The protein in TCRdb stems from a much larger clone and differs at residue 11 from this DNA's translation, likely a read error; here the protein is translated from the DNA. This rearrangement joins TRDV2 to TRDJ2; 9 bases line up with TRDD3. CDR1 and CDR2 from the germline V gene are GEAIGNYY and EKD. V shed 3 bases, J shed 7 bases, and the junction held 11 bases outside the gene matches. This CDR3 spans 16 amino acids. Here the CDR3 reads CACDYSGGSQIAQLFF. The CDR3 DNA is TGTGCCTGTGACTACTCTGGGGGATCTCAGATAGCACAACTCTTCTTT.

Turning to this clone: Given a far larger clone just one base away, this is likely a sequencing read error. This specimen includes other DNA sequences encoding the same CDR3. This rearrangement joins TRDV2 to TRDJ3, with 11 positions matching TRDD3. V was pared by 4 bases and J by 0 bases, with 4 bases of the junction left unmatched. The CDR3 length is 18 residues. Germline V gives CDR1 GEAIGNYY, CDR2 EKD. CDR3 amino acids: CACDLLGDISWDTRQMFF. The CDR3 DNA sequence: TGTGCCTGTGATCTACTGGGGGATATCTCCTGGGACACCCGACAGATGTTTTTC.

Note on this clone: TCRdb's protein, taken from a much larger clone, differs from this DNA's translation at residue 5, likely owing to a read error; the protein displayed comes from the DNA. V gene TRDV2 combines with J gene TRDJ3; D ambiguous. Germline CDR1 is GEAIGNYY and CDR2 is EKD. Trimming shortened V by 3 bases and J by 1 base, and 15 bases separated the two germline ends. The CDR3 runs to 18 residues. This CDR3 reads CACDAGTTHSWDTRQMFF. The DNA for the CDR3 is TGTGCCTGTGACGCCGGCACAACCCATTCCTGGGACACCCGACAGATGTTTTTC.

A word on this clone: This clone may be a read error of a much larger clone one base away. Distinct nucleotide sequences in the sample also encode this CDR3. The V call is TRDV2, the J call TRDJ3; 10 bases map to TRDD3. This CDR3 region has 17 residues. Germline V gene lookup returns CDR1 GEAIGNYY and CDR2 EKD. The CDR3 DNA follows: TGTGCCTGTGACACCGTGGGGGATACCTGGGACACCCGGCAGATGTTTTTC. Protein sequence: CACDTVGDTWDTRQMFF.

In this sample, this clone turned up a few times. A far larger clone is just one base off, so this is likely a read error. The V and J genes are TRDV2 and TRDJ3, with a weak D call TRDD3 (5 bases). The CDR3 covers 17 residues. Per the germline V gene, CDR1 is GEAIGNYY and CDR2 is EKD. CDR3 residues: CACDAIHGSWDTRQTFF. CDR3 bases: TGTGCCTGTGACGCGATACACGGCTCCTGGGACACCCGACAGACGTTTTTC.

This clone is deemed medium-sized. The V and J genes are TRDV2 and TRDJ3; D not certain. CDR3 length equals 17 residues. Germline CDR1 GEAIGNYY, CDR2 EKD. V shed 3 bases and J shed 0 bases, with 11 bases lying between them. The CDR3 here is CACDPIDSSWDTRQMFF. For the CDR3, the DNA is TGTGCCTGTGACCCCATCGATAGCTCCTGGGACACCCGACAGATGTTTTTC.

This clone is termed medium-sized. A much larger clone differs by one base, so this may be a read error. Other DNA sequences of this sample code for an identical CDR3. The chain joins TRDV2 to TRDJ2; 11 bases match TRDD3. This CDR3 is built from 16 residues. Germline V gives CDR1 GEAIGNYY, CDR2 EKD. J lost 3 bases, V lost 3 bases, and 5 bases had no gene match. The CDR3 DNA reads TGTGCCTGTGACGCTTGGGGGATACGAGTGACAGCACAACTCTTCTTT. It specifies CACDAWGIRVTAQLFF.

This clone was seen more than once but under ten times. With a far larger clone one base away, a read error is the likely cause. The identical CDR3 is also encoded by other nucleotide sequences in the sample. This chain links TRDV2 with TRDJ3, with TRDD3 matching 12 bases. The CDR3 runs to 18 residues. CDR1 is GEAIGNYY, CDR2 EKD, per germline. Here the CDR3 DNA reads TGTGCCTGTGACAAAATACTGGGGGATACCTGGGACACCCGACAGATGTTCTTC. Amino acid sequence: CACDKILGDTWDTRQMFF.

There are a few counts of this clone. A single base is all that separates this from a far larger clone, so a read error is likely. This rearrangement joins TRDV2 to TRDJ3, with TRDD3 matching over 8 bases. The CDR3 covers 17 residues. Looked up from germline, CDR1 is GEAIGNYY and CDR2 is EKD. J was trimmed by 2 bases and V by 3 bases; bases with no gene match: 5. This chain's CDR3 is CACDAAGDTWDTRQMFF. CDR3 sequence (DNA): TGTGCCTGTGACGCCGCGGGGGATACCTGGGACACCCGACAGATGTTTTTC.

This clone was counted only a few times. The protein in TCRdb stems from a much larger clone and differs at residue 10 from this DNA's translation, likely a read error; here the protein is translated from the DNA. The chain combines TRDV2 with TRDJ1, with D uncertain. The CDR3 is 16 amino acids. From germline, CDR1 is GEAIGNYY and CDR2 EKD. V lost 1 base to trimming and J lost 1 base, with 15 bases between them. The CDR3 DNA sequence: TGTGCCTGTGACACAAGGATCTGGAGGGTCACCGATAAACTCATCTTT. Translated: CACDTRIWRVTDKLIF.

Relative to its sample, this clone is medium-sized. This chain links TRDV2 with TRDJ3, with 11 bases that match TRDD3. Germline-derived CDR1 and CDR2 are GEAIGNYY and EKD. This CDR3 contains 19 residues. V lost 0 bases and J lost 0; bases outside the gene matches: 3. The CDR3 sequence is CACDTVGDTRSWDTRQMFF. The CDR3 DNA is TGTGCCTGTGACACCGTGGGGGATACGCGCTCCTGGGACACCCGACAGATGTTTTTC.

There are a few counts of this clone. Compared with germline, one end of the junction differs, possibly owing to a read error. This chain connects TRDV2 to TRDJ3; the match to TRDD3 covers 8 bases. Germline V gene lookup returns CDR1 GEAIGNYY and CDR2 EKD. CDR3 length: 14 amino acids. The CDR3 loop reads CACDTLGDPRQMFF. For the CDR3, the DNA is TGTGCCTGTGACACCCTGGGGGACCCCCGACAGATGTTTTTC.

Only a few counts were recorded for this clone. A read error is possible here, since a much larger clone lies one base away. The chain couples TRDV2 to TRDJ3, with D perhaps matching TRDD3 (6 bases). Germline assignment: CDR1 GEAIGNYY and CDR2 EKD. V lost 0 bases and J 6 bases, leaving 14 bases between the germline ends. The CDR3 is 17 residues long. The CDR3 bases are TGTGCCTGTGACACCGGTTGGGGGGCCTTGGACACCCGACAGATGTTTTTC. Its protein is CACDTGWGALDTRQMFF.

This clone was counted only a few times. The protein held in TCRdb is that of a much larger clone and does not match this DNA's translation at residue 5, likely because of a read error; the protein shown is translated from the DNA. V usage is TRDV2 and J usage is TRDJ1; TRDD3 aligns across 9 bases. The CDR3 loop spans 16 amino acids. Trimming cost V 5 bases and J 0 bases; bases outside gene matches: 9. Germline loops: CDR1 GEAIGNYY, CDR2 EKD. The CDR3 coding sequence is TGTGCCTGTGTAATGGGGGATAAGGAGTACACCGATAAACTCATCTTT. Its protein is CACVMGDKEYTDKLIF.

A few counts support this clone. This sequence is one base from a far larger clone and is likely a read error. The same CDR3 arises from other DNA sequences in this sample as well. The chain recombines TRDV2 with TRDJ2; 10 bases are shared with TRDD3. There are 16 residues in the CDR3. Germline V gene sequence: CDR1 GEAIGNYY, CDR2 EKD. The CDR3 DNA reads TGTGCCTGCGACACCGTGGGGGATACTATCACAGCACAACTCTTCTTT. Its protein is CACDTVGDTITAQLFF.

This clone was seen a few times. The protein held in TCRdb is that of a much larger clone and does not match this DNA's translation at residue 13, likely because of a read error; the protein shown is translated from the DNA. This sequence joins TRDV2 and TRDJ3; TRDD3 agrees at 7 bases. The CDR3 loop spans 19 amino acids. Per germline, CDR1 GEAIGNYY and CDR2 EKD. CDR3 sequence: CACDSILGDSSWGTRQMFF. The DNA of the CDR3 is TGTGCCTGTGACAGTATATTGGGGGACAGCTCCTGGGGCACCCGACAGATGTTTTTC.

By sample share, this clone is medium-sized. At the DNA level, this CDR3 is encoded by other sequences in the same sample as well. This chain links TRDV2 with TRDJ3, with D possibly matching TRDD3 (5 bases). CDR1 and CDR2 from the germline V gene are GEAIGNYY and EKD. V lost 3 bases and J 0 bases, leaving 14 bases between the germline ends. The CDR3 covers 18 residues. DNA of the CDR3: TGTGCCTGTGACCCCATACGGGGAAGCTCCTGGGACACCCGACAGATGTTTTTC. It specifies CACDPIRGSSWDTRQMFF.